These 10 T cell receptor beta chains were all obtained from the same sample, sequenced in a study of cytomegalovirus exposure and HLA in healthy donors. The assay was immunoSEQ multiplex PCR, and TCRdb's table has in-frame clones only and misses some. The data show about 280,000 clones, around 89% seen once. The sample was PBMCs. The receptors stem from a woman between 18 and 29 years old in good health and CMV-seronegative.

The CDR3 is CASSPRDSTYEQYF. The DNA of the CDR3 is TGTGCCAGTAGTCCCCGGGACAGTACCTACGAGCAGTACTTC. The V call is TRBV19, the J call TRBJ2-7; 7 nucleotides agree with TRBD1. Germline CDR1 LNHDA, CDR2 SQIVND (reference sequence). CDR3 length equals 14 residues. The V and J ends lost 5 bases and 2 bases, in that order; junction bases with no gene match: 6.

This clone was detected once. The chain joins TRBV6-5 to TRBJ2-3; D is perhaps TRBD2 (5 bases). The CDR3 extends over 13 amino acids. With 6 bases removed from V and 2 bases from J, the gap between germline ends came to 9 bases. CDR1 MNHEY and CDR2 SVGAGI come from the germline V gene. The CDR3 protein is CASRIGNTDTQYF. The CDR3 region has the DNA TGTGCCAGCAGGATCGGGAACACAGATACGCAGTATTTT.

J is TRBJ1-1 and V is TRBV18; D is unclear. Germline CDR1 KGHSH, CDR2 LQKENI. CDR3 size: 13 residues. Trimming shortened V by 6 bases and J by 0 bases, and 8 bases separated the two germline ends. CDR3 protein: CASSGQLNTEAFF. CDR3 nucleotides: TGTGCCAGCTCTGGGCAATTGAACACTGAAGCTTTCTTT.

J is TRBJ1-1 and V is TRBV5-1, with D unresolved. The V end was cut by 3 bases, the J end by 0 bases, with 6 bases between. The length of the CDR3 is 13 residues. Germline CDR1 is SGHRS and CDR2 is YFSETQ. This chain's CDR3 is CASSWQVNTEAFF. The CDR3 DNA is TGCGCCAGCAGCTGGCAGGTGAACACTGAAGCTTTCTTT.

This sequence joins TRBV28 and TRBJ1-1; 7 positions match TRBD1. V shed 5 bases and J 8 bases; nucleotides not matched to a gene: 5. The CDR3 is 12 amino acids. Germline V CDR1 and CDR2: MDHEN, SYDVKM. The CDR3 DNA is TGTGCCAGCAGTGCGGACAGGTCCGAAGCTTTCTTT. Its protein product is CASSADRSEAFF.

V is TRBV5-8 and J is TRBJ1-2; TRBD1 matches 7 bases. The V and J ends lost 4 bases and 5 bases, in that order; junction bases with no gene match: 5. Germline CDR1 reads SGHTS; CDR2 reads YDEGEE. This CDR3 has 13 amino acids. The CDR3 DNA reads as TGTGCCAGCAGCCTGGGACAGCTTTATGGCTACACCTTC. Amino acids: CASSLGQLYGYTF.

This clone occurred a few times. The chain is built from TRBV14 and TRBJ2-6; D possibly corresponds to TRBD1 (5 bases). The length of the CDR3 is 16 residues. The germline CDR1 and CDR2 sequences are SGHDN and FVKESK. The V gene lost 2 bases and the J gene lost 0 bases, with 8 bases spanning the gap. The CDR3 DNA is TGTGCCAGCAGCCAAATGGGGCGCTCTGGGGCCAACGTCCTGACTTTC. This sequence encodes CASSQMGRSGANVLTF.

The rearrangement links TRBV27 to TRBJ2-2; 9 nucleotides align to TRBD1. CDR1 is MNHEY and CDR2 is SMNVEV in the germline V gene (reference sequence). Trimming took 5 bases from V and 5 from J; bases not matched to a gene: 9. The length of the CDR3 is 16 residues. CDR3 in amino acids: CASSRNRGRETGELFF. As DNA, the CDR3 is TGTGCCAGCAGTCGTAACAGGGGGCGGGAGACCGGGGAGCTGTTTTTT.

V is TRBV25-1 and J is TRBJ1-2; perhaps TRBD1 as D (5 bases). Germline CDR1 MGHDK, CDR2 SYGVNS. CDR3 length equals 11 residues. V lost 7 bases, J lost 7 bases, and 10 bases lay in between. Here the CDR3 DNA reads TGTGCCAGCACGCAGGGTGGTGGCTACACCTTC. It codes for CASTQGGGYTF.

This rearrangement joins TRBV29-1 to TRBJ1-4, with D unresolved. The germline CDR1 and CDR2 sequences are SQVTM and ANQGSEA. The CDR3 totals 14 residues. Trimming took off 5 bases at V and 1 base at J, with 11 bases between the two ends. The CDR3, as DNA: TGCAGCGTTTGCGGGAGCGAAACTAATGAAAAACTGTTTTTT. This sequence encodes CSVCGSETNEKLFF.